The rows below give T cell receptor beta chains drawn from one sample of a study of post-analysis software for immune sequencing data. TCRdb re-derived calls from the PCR reads in MiXCR, one entry per CDR3 protein. The table lists more than 500,000 distinct CDR3 sequences, about a third of them singletons. The source material was blood. These receptors came from a girl between 2 and 17 years old with multiple sclerosis. Each CDR3 is given with its conserved first and last residue. The order of the fields is clone size, D gene, CDR3 length, V gene, J gene, CDR3 protein, CDR3 DNA. D genes are given only for firm matches. Size tells how often a clone was seen (once, few, many) or the class of an expanded clone, and some rows leave it out.

.	.	16	TRBV7-9	TRBJ1-1	CASSLAGRGMNTEAFF	TGTGCCAGCAGCTTAGCGGGAAGAGGGATGAACACTGAAGCTTTCTTT
.	TRBD2	16	TRBV7-2	TRBJ2-1	CASSLSVSGGAAEQFF	TGTGCCAGCAGCTTATCTGTTAGCGGGGGGGCCGCTGAGCAGTTCTTC
.	TRBD2	16	TRBV5-1	TRBJ2-3	CASSPVTSGATDTQYF	TGCGCCAGCAGCCCGGTGACTAGCGGAGCGACAGATACGCAGTATTTT
few	.	13	TRBV24-1	TRBJ2-5	CATSGADRETQYF	TGTGCCACCAGTGGGGCGGATAGAGAGACCCAGTACTTC
.	.	14	TRBV3-1	TRBJ2-3	CASSQFASTDTQYF	TGTGCCAGCAGCCAATTCGCTAGCACAGATACGCAGTATTTT
few	.	14	TRBV5-1	TRBJ1-4	CASSLGQPNEKLFF	TGCGCCAGCAGCTTGGGACAGCCTAATGAAAAACTGTTTTTT
.	.	12	TRBV6-5	TRBJ2-5	CASRRTEETQYF	TGTGCCAGCAGACGGACAGAAGAGACCCAGTACTTC
few	.	13	TRBV9	TRBJ2-5	CASSVVKEETQYF	TGTGCCAGCAGCGTAGTCAAAGAAGAGACCCAGTACTTC
few	.	13	TRBV20-1	TRBJ2-1	CSAGKTRYNEQFF	TGCAGTGCTGGTAAGACGAGATACAATGAGCAGTTCTTC
few	.	15	TRBV6-4	TRBJ2-1	CASSPLRERTNEQFF	TGTGCCAGCAGTCCTCTTAGGGAGAGGACCAATGAGCAGTTCTTC
.	.	15	TRBV29-1	TRBJ1-1	CSVEGRYRVTAEAFF	TGCAGCGTTGAAGGGAGGTACAGGGTAACTGCCGAAGCTTTCTTT
few	.	12	TRBV18	TRBJ2-5	CASSPATETQYF	TGTGCCAGCTCACCAGCAACAGAGACCCAGTACTTC
.	TRBD2	16	TRBV3-1	TRBJ2-1	CASSQDSRGLNNEQFF	TGTGCCAGCAGCCAAGACAGTAGGGGACTAAACAATGAGCAGTTCTTC
.	.	15	TRBV28	TRBJ2-5	CASSRIYRDQETQYF	TGTGCCAGCAGTCGAATTTACAGGGACCAAGAGACCCAGTACTTC
.	TRBD2	18	TRBV7-3	TRBJ2-3	CASSQTSGGGLRPDTQYF	TGTGCCAGCAGCCAGACTAGCGGGGGAGGTCTAAGGCCAGATACGCAGTATTTT
.	.	15	TRBV7-8	TRBJ1-6	CASSLGAGRNSPLHF	TGTGCCAGCAGCTTAGGGGCAGGGAGAAATTCACCCCTCCACTTT
many	.	14	TRBV5-6	TRBJ2-2	CASSLGPNTGELFF	TGTGCCAGCAGTTTAGGACCTAACACCGGGGAGCTGTTTTTT
few	TRBD1	16	TRBV5-1	TRBJ1-2	CASSPRPGQGAYGYTF	TGCGCCAGCAGCCCCCGTCCGGGACAGGGGGCCTATGGCTACACCTTC
.	.	14	TRBV4-1	TRBJ2-3	CASSQPFKGDTQYF	TGCGCCAGCAGCCAGCCCTTTAAAGGAGATACGCAGTATTTT
few	TRBD1	14	TRBV27	TRBJ1-6	CASSRTGANSPLHF	TGTGCCAGCAGTCGGACAGGGGCTAATTCACCCCTCCACTTT
.	.	14	TRBV10-3	TRBJ2-1	CAISEPRDYNEQFF	TGTGCCATCAGTGAGCCCCGTGACTACAATGAGCAGTTCTTC
few	TRBD1	15	TRBV3-1	TRBJ2-5	CASSQPGQGAWEQYF	TGTGCCAGCAGCCAACCGGGACAGGGGGCTTGGGAGCAGTACTTC
once	.	13	TRBV29-1	TRBJ2-1	CSVSTSETREQFF	TGCAGCGTTTCCACGTCCGAAACGCGGGAGCAGTTCTTC
few	TRBD1	15	TRBV6-6	TRBJ1-4	CASSYRDSSNEKLFF	TGTGCCAGCAGTTATCGGGACAGTTCTAATGAAAAACTGTTTTTT
many	TRBD1	14	TRBV12-3/TRBV12-4	TRBJ1-2	CASSRTGPNYGYTF	TGTGCCAGCAGTCGGACAGGACCTAACTATGGCTACACCTTC
.	.	14	TRBV20-1	TRBJ2-3	CSAREAGLTDTQYF	TGCAGTGCTAGAGAGGCGGGACTTACAGATACGCAGTATTTT
.	.	15	TRBV25-1	TRBJ1-5	CASSEARELNQPQHF	TGTGCCAGCAGTGAAGCCAGGGAGCTCAATCAGCCCCAGCATTTT
.	.	17	TRBV5-1	TRBJ2-6	CASSLATGSSGANVLTF	TGCGCCAGCAGCTTGGCCACAGGAAGCTCTGGGGCCAACGTCCTGACTTTC
few	.	15	TRBV2	TRBJ2-5	CASSENRRYQETQYF	TGTGCCAGCAGTGAAAACCGACGATACCAAGAGACCCAGTACTTC
few	TRBD1	16	TRBV29-1	TRBJ1-5	CSVEPWTGGSNQPQHF	TGCAGCGTGGAGCCTTGGACAGGGGGCAGCAATCAGCCCCAGCATTTT
few	.	12	TRBV5-5	TRBJ2-1	CASSLRLDEQFF	TGTGCCAGCAGCTTGAGACTGGATGAGCAGTTCTTC
.	TRBD1	17	TRBV20-1	TRBJ2-3	CSALTTGTGLFRDTQYF	TGCAGTGCTCTCACGACCGGGACAGGCTTGTTTCGGGATACGCAGTATTTT
few	.	13	TRBV27	TRBJ2-5	CASSPLGQETQYF	TGTGCCAGCAGTCCCTTGGGCCAAGAGACCCAGTACTTC
few	.	19	TRBV10-3	TRBJ1-1	CAISESTLTGRAVNTEAFF	TGTGCCATCAGTGAGTCGACATTAACAGGGCGTGCGGTGAACACTGAAGCTTTCTTT
.	.	14	TRBV6-6	TRBJ1-1	CASSYSNKYSEAFF	TGTGCCAGCAGTTACTCGAATAAGTATTCTGAAGCTTTCTTT
.	TRBD1	15	TRBV10-3	TRBJ2-3	CAISGTGVGTDTQYF	TGTGCCATCAGTGGAACAGGGGTGGGCACAGATACACAGTATTTT
once	.	17	TRBV5-1	TRBJ2-6	CASSLGLRDTGANVLTF	TGCGCCAGCAGCTTGGGACTCAGGGATACTGGGGCCAACGTCCTGACTTTC
.	.	14	TRBV20-1	TRBJ2-3	CSSRWLGGVDTQYF	TGCAGTAGCCGCTGGTTGGGGGGCGTAGATACGCAGTATTTT
.	.	14	TRBV5-1	TRBJ2-3	CASSARGLQDTQYF	TGCGCCAGCAGCGCCCGGGGACTTCAAGATACGCAGTATTTT
.	.	14	TRBV14	TRBJ1-1	CASSQQAVNTEAFF	TGTGCCAGCAGCCAACAGGCGGTGAACACTGAAGCTTTCTTT
few	.	17	TRBV7-2	TRBJ2-3	CASSLAVGSLPIDTQYF	TGTGCCAGCAGCTTAGCGGTCGGTAGCCTCCCGATAGATACGCAGTATTTT
.	.	13	TRBV27	TRBJ1-2	CASSFRPGGGYTF	TGTGCCAGCAGTTTCCGACCCGGGGGTGGCTACACCTTC
few	TRBD2	15	TRBV7-9	TRBJ2-5	CASSLTSGVEETQYF	TGTGCCAGCAGCTTAACCAGCGGGGTGGAAGAGACCCAGTACTTC
.	.	17	TRBV29-1	TRBJ1-2	CSVEWGVTKTDNYSYTF	TGCAGCGTTGAGTGGGGAGTGACGAAGACCGATAACTATAGCTACACCTTC
few	.	13	TRBV27	TRBJ1-5	CASSEGVNQPQHF	TGTGCCAGCAGTGAAGGGGTCAATCAGCCCCAGCATTTT
few	.	11	TRBV5-6	TRBJ2-5	CASSSAEVQYF	TGTGCCAGCAGCTCAGCGGAGGTTCAGTACTTC
few	.	14	TRBV20-1	TRBJ2-7	CSASPQMTVNEQYF	TGCAGTGCTAGCCCACAAATGACAGTCAACGAGCAGTACTTC
.	TRBD1	14	TRBV20-1	TRBJ2-1	CSAESRDRRNEQFF	TGCAGTGCTGAATCCCGGGACAGGCGCAATGAGCAGTTCTTC
few	.	14	TRBV27	TRBJ2-1	CASSLRGDYNEQFF	TGTGCCAGCAGTTTACGTGGAGACTACAATGAGCAGTTCTTC
.	.	13	TRBV6-1	TRBJ1-5	CATLDRYHQPQHF	TGTGCCACCCTCGACAGGTACCATCAGCCCCAGCATTTT
.	.	14	TRBV5-5	TRBJ1-4	CASSRSQENEKLFF	TGTGCCAGCAGTCGTAGCCAGGAAAATGAAAAACTGTTTTTT